The 29 T cell receptor beta chains given below trace back to one sample, sequenced in a study of technical replicates of blood from several donors. Profiled with immunoSEQ multiplex PCR; TCRdb holds only in-frame clones, not every one. The sample has about 88,000 clones; roughly 93% are singletons. Sequenced: T cells isolated from PBMCs. All receptors derive from a human donor in good health.

The chain has TRBV19 and TRBJ1-2, with 7 nucleotides matching TRBD1. With 3 bases clipped from V and 7 bases from J, the junction kept 2 bases outside the gene matches. There are 12 residues in the CDR3. Germline CDR1 LNHDA, CDR2 SQIVND (reference sequence). The CDR3 here is CASSMRGLGYTF. CDR3 nucleotides: TGTGCCAGTAGTATGAGGGGGCTTGGCTACACCTTC. The variable domain in full, with the rest retrieved from reference TRBV19 and TRBJ1-2, is DGGITQSPKYLFRKEGQNVTLSCEQNLNHDAMYWYRQDPGQGLRLIYYSQIVNDFQKGDIAEGYSVSREKKESFPLTVTSAQKNPTAFYLCASSMRGLGYTFGSGTRLTVV.

This clone was picked up one time. The V gene is TRBV27, the J gene TRBJ2-1, with a possible D match to TRBD1 (5 bases). This CDR3 contains 13 residues. The germline V and J ends were trimmed by 0 bases and 12 bases, with 12 bases remaining between them. The germline V gene encodes CDR1 MNHEY and CDR2 SMNVEV (reference sequence). The CDR3 DNA reads TGTGCCAGCAGTTTATCGCAAGGGGCCGGGCAGTTCTTC. Its protein product is CASSLSQGAGQFF.

The V call is TRBV6-5, the J call TRBJ2-2; no definite D call. V was pared by 0 bases and J by 0 bases, with 5 bases between. Germline CDR1 reads MNHEY; CDR2 reads SVGAGI. This CDR3 contains 15 residues. The CDR3: CASSYSRANTGELFF. CDR3 DNA sequence: TGTGCCAGCAGTTACTCGCGCGCGAACACCGGGGAGCTGTTTTTT.

This clone showed up just once. V is TRBV6-5 and J is TRBJ2-5; D perhaps matches TRBD2 (6 bases). The end of the DNA fits TRBJ2-7 better, so the J call may be wrong. The CDR3 loop spans 15 amino acids. The germline gives CDR1 MNHEY, CDR2 SVGAGI. CDR3 nucleotides: TGTGCCAGCAGTTACGCGGGACGGGTTACCTACGAGCAGTACTTC. Its protein is CASSYAGRVTYEQYF.

The gene calls are TRBV4-1 and TRBJ2-1, with 8 positions matching TRBD2. Germline CDR1 and CDR2: MGHRA and YSYEKL. The CDR3 length is 15 residues. V shed 1 base, J shed 4 bases, and the junction held 3 bases outside the gene matches. In nucleotides, the CDR3 is TGCGCCAGCAGCCAAGGAGCGGGAGTTTACAATGAGCAGTTCTTC. Its translation is CASSQGAGVYNEQFF.

In regard to this clone: This specimen includes other DNA sequences encoding the same CDR3. J is TRBJ1-1 and V is TRBV19, with 8 bases aligning to TRBD1. The CDR3 has 13 amino acids. The V segment lost 4 bases and the J segment 3 bases; nucleotides outside the gene matches: 1. The V gene's germline CDR1 is LNHDA and CDR2 SQIVND (reference sequence). The chain's CDR3 is CASSTDRDTEAFF. The CDR3 DNA reads TGTGCCAGTAGTACGGACAGGGACACTGAAGCTTTCTTT.

This chain joins TRBV14 and TRBJ2-7; D remains unclear. The ends were cut back, 0 bases at V and 2 bases at J, with 5 bases in the middle. The V gene's germline CDR1 is SGHDN and CDR2 FVKESK. The CDR3 is 13 residues long. The CDR3 DNA sequence: TGTGCCAGCAGCCAAGAACTTCCCTACGAGCAGTACTTC. It yields the protein CASSQELPYEQYF.

The chain employs TRBV15 and TRBJ2-7; 7 nucleotides match TRBD2. Germline loops: CDR1 LNHNV, CDR2 YYDKDF (reference sequence). The CDR3 runs to 13 residues. The V segment lost 0 bases and the J segment 8 bases; nucleotides outside the gene matches: 4. The CDR3 loop reads CATSRDVAGQQYF. As DNA, the CDR3 is TGTGCCACCAGCAGAGATGTAGCGGGTCAGCAGTACTTC.

The chain links TRBV7-3 to TRBJ1-1; possibly TRBD1 for D (5 bases). The CDR3 is 17 amino acids. The germline V gene encodes CDR1 SGHTA and CDR2 FQGTGA. V lost 4 bases and J 1 base, leaving 19 bases between the germline ends. The CDR3 nucleotides read TGTGCCAGCAGCTCCATGATACCTTGGGGGGGGAACACTGAAGCTTTCTTT. It is translated as CASSSMIPWGGNTEAFF. Drawing the rest from reference TRBV7-3 and TRBJ1-1, the complete variable domain is GAGVSQTPSNKVTEKGKYVELRCDPISGHTALYWYRQSLGQGPEFLIYFQGTGAADDSGLPNDRFFAVRPEGSVSTLKIQRTERGDSAVYLCASSSMIPWGGNTEAFFGQGTRLTVV.

The chain recombines TRBV9 with TRBJ2-7; a possible D gene is TRBD1 (6 bases). This CDR3 comprises 15 residues. Trimming pared 0 bases from V and 5 bases from J, leaving 15 bases between. Germline V gives CDR1 SGDLS, CDR2 YYNGEE. The CDR3 DNA is TGTGCCAGCAGCGTAGATTTCAGGGGAAACCACGAGCAGTACTTC. The encoded protein is CASSVDFRGNHEQYF.

The rearrangement joins TRBV6-4 to TRBJ2-7; 8 bases line up with TRBD1. The CDR3 contains 14 residues. The ends lost 5 bases at V and 11 bases at J; junction bases unmatched: 14. The germline gives CDR1 MRHNA, CDR2 SNTAGT. In DNA, the CDR3 is TGTGCCAGCAGTCCGACAGGGGCAGCCCCGGCGAAGTACTTC. Translated: CASSPTGAAPAKYF.

This clone appeared a single time. In nucleotides, the CDR3 is TGTGCCAGCAGCTTAGGGCGGGGGGGCCCTTGGTACGAGACCCAGTACTTC. Its protein is CASSLGRGGPWYETQYF. The chain recombines TRBV11-3 with TRBJ2-5; 9 bases are a match to TRBD2. Germline values: CDR1 SGHNT, CDR2 YENEEA. The ends lost 1 base at V and 5 bases at J; junction bases unmatched: 11. This CDR3 is 17 amino acids long.

This chain joins TRBV6-1 and TRBJ1-2; no clear D gene. The V end lost 2 bases, the J end lost 7 bases, and 14 bases lay between the germline ends. CDR3 length equals 14 residues. Germline V gives CDR1 MNHNS, CDR2 SASEGT. The CDR3 is CASSERHRPGGYTF. The CDR3, as DNA: TGTGCCAGCAGTGAACGGCACCGGCCGGGTGGCTACACCTTC.

This chain joins TRBV27 and TRBJ1-2, with D possibly being TRBD1 (5 bases). The CDR3 is 14 residues long. CDR1 and CDR2 from the germline V gene are MNHEY and SMNVEV (reference sequence). V was cut by 0 bases and J by 3 bases, with 8 bases left in between. The CDR3 DNA reads as TGTGCCAGCAGTTTATCCCAGGGTTACTATGGCTACACCTTC. This sequence encodes CASSLSQGYYGYTF.

V usage is TRBV18 and J usage is TRBJ1-1, with 7 bases fitting TRBD1. This CDR3 region has 15 residues. Germline CDR1 and CDR2: KGHSH and LQKENI. Germline trimming cut 3 bases from V and 3 bases from J; bases unmatched to any gene: 7. CDR3 DNA sequence: TGTGCCAGCTCACCTTTTCCAGGGGGTGACACTGAAGCTTTCTTT. Its translation: CASSPFPGGDTEAFF.

The gene calls are TRBV29-1 and TRBJ2-3; weak D call: TRBD1 (5 bases). Germline CDR1 is SQVTM and CDR2 is ANQGSEA. The CDR3 spans 11 residues. V lost 5 bases and J lost 13, with 16 bases in between. CDR3 sequence (DNA): TGCAGCGTTAGTCTTCCGGACACAGAGTATTTT. It yields the protein CSVSLPDTEYF.

The CDR3 reads CASYWSDTTSSNQPQHF. The CDR3 DNA is TGTGCCAGCTACTGGTCAGACACCACCTCTAGCAATCAGCCCCAGCATTTT. The V gene is TRBV19, the J gene TRBJ1-5, with no clear D. The length of the CDR3 is 17 residues. Trimming removed 9 bases from V and 0 bases from J, with 21 bases in between. Germline CDR1 LNHDA, CDR2 SQIVND (reference sequence).

The chain has TRBV11-2 and TRBJ2-3, with D possibly TRBD1 on 5 matching bases. Germline V CDR1 and CDR2: SGHAT, FQNNGV. The CDR3 is 17 amino acids. The V and J ends lost 3 bases and 2 bases respectively, with 18 bases between them. The CDR3 nucleotides are TGTGCCAGCAGCTTTAGTCGTAGGGGCCTTAACACAGATACGCAGTATTTT. Translating gives CASSFSRRGLNTDTQYF.

The gene calls are TRBV4-2 and TRBJ2-7; possibly TRBD1 for D (5 bases). V was trimmed by 5 bases and J by 0 bases, leaving 11 bases between them. The germline CDR1 and CDR2 sequences are LGHNA and YNFKEQ. The CDR3 runs 14 residues. DNA of the CDR3: TGTGCCAGCAGCGAAAGACAGAGCTCCTACGAGCAGTACTTC. It specifies CASSERQSSYEQYF.

The V and J genes are TRBV9 and TRBJ2-5, with 12 positions matching TRBD2. Germline lookup yields CDR1 SGDLS and CDR2 YYNGEE. Unmatched junction bases numbered 3, after V lost 1 base and J lost 5 bases. The CDR3 runs to 15 residues. The CDR3 region has the DNA TGTGCCAGCAGCGTAACCGGGACTAGCGGGGAGACCCAGTACTTC. As protein: CASSVTGTSGETQYF. Full variable domain (rest looked up from reference TRBV9 and TRBJ2-5): DSGVTQTPKHLITATGQRVTLRCSPRSGDLSVYWYQQSLDQGLQFLIQYYNGEERAKGNILERFSAQQFPDLHSELNLSSLELGDSALYFCASSVTGTSGETQYFGPGTRLLVL.

This sequence joins TRBV9 and TRBJ2-2; 11 positions match TRBD1. V lost 3 bases and J lost 6; bases outside the gene matches: 13. CDR1 is SGDLS and CDR2 is YYNGEE in the germline V gene. The CDR3 sequence is 18 residues long. Here the CDR3 DNA reads TGTGCCAGCAGCGGACTCACCTGGGACAGGGGGAAACCCGGGGAGCTGTTTTTT. Translation gives CASSGLTWDRGKPGELFF.

This chain uses TRBV6-6 with TRBJ1-3; D is perhaps TRBD1 (5 bases). The CDR3 spans 16 residues. The ends were cut back, 0 bases at V and 1 base at J, with 10 bases in the middle. From germline, CDR1 is MNHNY and CDR2 SVGAGI (reference sequence). The CDR3 spells CASSYSQTVSGNTIYF. In nucleotides, the CDR3 is TGTGCCAGCAGTTACTCCCAGACAGTTTCTGGAAACACCATATATTTT.

This rearrangement joins TRBV29-1 to TRBJ1-1; tentative D call: TRBD1 (6 bases). The V gene lost 7 bases and the J gene lost 2 bases, with 17 bases spanning the gap. The CDR3 runs to 14 residues. Germline CDR1 reads SQVTM; CDR2 reads ANQGSEA. Here the CDR3 DNA reads TGCAGCGCCTTCTACAGGGCGGTAAACACTGAAGCTTTCTTT. Protein sequence: CSAFYRAVNTEAFF.

The CDR3 is CASSQDWLAGDTQYF. For the CDR3, the DNA is TGCGCCAGCAGCCAAGACTGGCTAGCCGGGGATACGCAGTATTTT. The chain combines TRBV4-1 with TRBJ2-3; D might be TRBD2 (5 bases). Germline CDR1 is MGHRA and CDR2 is YSYEKL. CDR3 size: 15 residues. V was clipped by 0 bases and J by 6 bases, with 13 bases between them.

The chain has TRBV27 and TRBJ2-1, with 7 bases that match TRBD2. This CDR3 comprises 15 residues. With V trimmed by 4 bases and J by 8 bases, 11 bases remained unmatched. Germline CDR1 is MNHEY and CDR2 is SMNVEV (reference sequence). CDR3 amino acids: CASSYSGYTFDEQFF. Here the CDR3 DNA reads TGTGCCAGCAGTTATAGCGGGTATACTTTCGATGAGCAGTTCTTC.

The rearrangement uses TRBV5-4 and TRBJ1-1; maybe TRBD1 (6 bases). Per germline, CDR1 SGHNT and CDR2 YYREEE (reference sequence). The V end lost 0 bases, the J end lost 8 bases, and 14 bases lay between the germline ends. The CDR3 is 14 residues long. CDR3 protein: CASSLEGGPVEAFF. CDR3 coding DNA: TGTGCCAGCAGCTTGGAAGGGGGTCCCGTCGAAGCTTTCTTT. The full variable domain, completed using reference TRBV5-4 and TRBJ1-1, is ETGVTQSPTHLIKTRGQQVTLRCSSQSGHNTVSWYQQALGQGPQFIFQYYREEENGRGNFPPRFSGLQFPNYSSELNVNALELDDSALYLCASSLEGGPVEAFFGQGTRLTVV.

This clone occurred once. This chain uses TRBV4-1 with TRBJ1-4; 7 bases agree with TRBD1. The CDR3 length is 13 residues. The V segment lost 7 bases and the J segment 4 bases; nucleotides outside the gene matches: 3. Per germline, CDR1 MGHRA and CDR2 YSYEKL. In DNA form, the CDR3 reads TGCGCCAGCAACAGGGGAAGTAATGAAAAACTGTTTTTT. Translated: CASNRGSNEKLFF.

The chain couples TRBV15 to TRBJ2-3, with D maybe TRBD2 (6 bases). The V and J ends lost 6 bases and 3 bases respectively, with 13 bases between them. The CDR3 has 14 amino acids. Per germline, CDR1 LNHNV and CDR2 YYDKDF (reference sequence). The CDR3 here is CATRTREATDTQYF. CDR3 nucleotides: TGTGCCACCAGGACCAGGGAGGCTACAGATACGCAGTATTTT.

The chain has TRBV5-1 and TRBJ2-5; D unresolved. In germline, CDR1 is SGHRS, CDR2 YFSETQ. The V and J ends lost 0 bases and 0 bases respectively, with 6 bases between them. There are 14 residues in the CDR3. The CDR3 bases are TGCGCCAGCAGCTTGGCCTCAGACCAAGAGACCCAGTACTTC. Its translation: CASSLASDQETQYF.